Below, one T cell receptor (beta chain) is given with its context. No antigen is known for it. CD45RO/CCR7/CD25/CD127/CD95/CD27 sorting isolated CD4+ naive, central memory, regulatory and stem cell-like memory cells. In germline, CDR1 is SGDLS, CDR2 YYNGEE. CDR3 length: 16 amino acids. Deletions cut 0 bases from V and 4 bases from J, with 14 bases between. This record belongs to a study of beta chain features in type 1 diabetes. Study-level results: Patients with type 1 diabetes showed fewer VDJ junction insertions and more deletions. Significant though moderate, a shortening of TCRB CDR3s appeared in all four CD4+ subsets of Type 1 diabetes patients. PCR could preferentially amplify shorter templates, alike in patients and controls.

What was sequenced were expressed TCRB transcripts, since all of the isolated RNA had been reverse transcribed. Approximately 3.7 million reads per sample on average were obtained from naive, central memory and regulatory T cell samples. Here immunoSEQ multiplex PCR was the method, and the copy in TCRdb shows in-frame clones only, minus some. Of a few hundred thousand clones detected, approximately 16% appear once; the ten largest clones hold 0.065% to 0.095%. Sequenced sample: naive CD4+ T cells from blood. The TCR comes from a man younger than 45 with type 1 diabetes. The chain uses TRBV9 and TRBJ1-5; D is ambiguous. The CDR3 loop is CASSVACRPLNQPQHF. The CDR3, as DNA: TGTGCCAGCAGCGTAGCTTGTCGTCCGCTAAATCAGCCCCAGCATTTT.